This record looks at one T cell receptor beta chain sequence and its context. Antigen specificity is unknown. Germline-derived CDR1 and CDR2 are SGDLS and YYNGEE. This CDR3 has 15 amino acids. The junction had 3 bases not matched to a gene; V was cut back by 2 bases and J by 1 base. The data derive from a study of T cell responses to AZD1222 COVID-19 vaccine. Whole-study results and caveats: Repertoires were obtained solely post-peak T cell response. Baseline seropositives among AZD1222 recipients totaled only five or six. Donors, mostly white British, included more females; clonal diversity was possibly underestimated.

Generated by immunoSEQ multiplex PCR, the TCRdb table keeps only in-frame clones and is missing some. The table has 95,000 to 100,000 clones, approximately 84% seen once; the top ten hold approximately 15%. Investigators merged groups given second doses at roughly 4 or roughly 12 weeks. This clonotype was sampled from an adult who received the AZD1222 COVID-19 vaccine. The V and J genes are TRBV9 and TRBJ1-3, with 7 positions matching TRBD1. The sequenced sample was peripheral blood, obtained 28 days after the second AZD1222 dose. The CDR3, as DNA: TGTGCCAGCAGCGTTAACAGGGGATCTGGAAACACCATATATTTT. This encodes CASSVNRGSGNTIYF.